Below, 21 T cell receptor beta chains from the same sample are listed, as sequenced in a study of cytotoxic CD8 clonotypes in ibrutinib-treated CLL. Repertoires were generated with immunoSEQ multiplex PCR, while TCRdb's copy carries only in-frame clones and drops some. The table records about 84,000 clones, roughly 86% of them present only once. The sample consisted of PBMCs, taken before ibrutinib treatment. Receptors originate from a human donor with chronic lymphocytic leukemia.

This sequence joins TRBV6-6 and TRBJ2-1; 9 bases fit TRBD2. This CDR3 has 15 amino acids. The V gene's germline CDR1 is MNHNY and CDR2 SVGAGI (reference sequence). Germline trimming cut 7 bases from V and 8 bases from J; bases unmatched to any gene: 12. The chain's CDR3 is CASTHSTGTSYEQFF. Here the CDR3 DNA reads TGTGCCAGCACCCACTCGACCGGGACTAGCTATGAGCAGTTCTTC.

The chain uses TRBV6-1 and TRBJ1-5; TRBD1 matches 10 bases. After removal of 8 bases from V and 7 bases from J, the junction contained 11 bases not matched to a gene. The CDR3 sequence is 15 residues long. Germline CDR1 MNHNS, CDR2 SASEGT. This CDR3 reads CASGRQGASRQPQHF. The DNA of the CDR3 is TGTGCCAGCGGTCGACAGGGGGCGTCGAGACAGCCCCAGCATTTT.

The chain uses TRBV11-3 and TRBJ2-7; 8 bases match TRBD1. The CDR3 has 16 amino acids. V was pared by 4 bases and J by 4 bases, with 12 bases of the junction left unmatched. CDR1 is SGHNT and CDR2 is YENEEA in the germline V gene. The CDR3: CASSSSPTGVGYEQYF. The CDR3 DNA reads as TGTGCCAGCAGCTCATCGCCGACAGGGGTTGGGTACGAGCAGTACTTC.

The chain couples TRBV7-6 to TRBJ1-1; D ambiguous. The CDR3 covers 16 residues. With 5 bases removed from V and 0 bases from J, the gap between germline ends came to 16 bases. Germline CDR1 SGHVS, CDR2 FNYEAQ. Here the CDR3 DNA reads TGTGCCAGCAGCATCGGACCCGCTATCATGAACACTGAAGCTTTCTTT. It yields the protein CASSIGPAIMNTEAFF.

The chain combines TRBV6-5 with TRBJ1-5; tentatively, D is TRBD1 (5 bases). The CDR3 contains 12 residues. The ends were cut back, 6 bases at V and 7 bases at J, with 10 bases in the middle. Germline CDR1 is MNHEY and CDR2 is SVGAGI. CDR3 DNA sequence: TGTGCCAGCAGGACAGTTGGACAGCCCCAGCATTTT. Protein sequence: CASRTVGQPQHF.

The chain uses TRBV11-3 and TRBJ2-5; D gene unclear. V dropped 2 bases and J dropped 5 bases, with 15 bases sitting between them. Germline CDR1 SGHNT, CDR2 YENEEA. The CDR3 runs 15 residues. Written as DNA, the CDR3 is TGTGCCAGCAGCTTACAGAATCGGGTTCGGGAGACCCAGTACTTC. Encoded protein: CASSLQNRVRETQYF. The whole variable domain, remainder taken from reference TRBV11-3 and TRBJ2-5, is EAGVVQSPRYKIIEKKQPVAFWCNPISGHNTLYWYLQNLGQGPELLIRYENEEAVDDSQLPKDRFSAERLKGVDSTLKIQPAELGDSAVYLCASSLQNRVRETQYFGPGTRLLVL.

V gene TRBV27 combines with J gene TRBJ1-2; D may be TRBD1 (5 bases). This CDR3 is 15 amino acids long. V dropped 7 bases and J dropped 1 base, with 16 bases sitting between them. The germline V gene has CDR1 MNHEY and CDR2 SMNVEV (reference sequence). The CDR3 sequence: CASTNKGEDNYGYTF. The CDR3 region has the DNA TGTGCCAGCACCAACAAAGGGGAGGATAACTATGGCTACACCTTC.

The chain carries TRBV10-3 and TRBJ2-5; D tentatively fits TRBD1 or TRBD2 (6 bases each). This CDR3 contains 14 residues. Per germline, CDR1 ENHRY and CDR2 SYGVKD. V lost 0 bases, J lost 5 bases, and 10 bases lay in between. In DNA, the CDR3 is TGTGCCATCAGTGAGTCGGGGGGCCGGGAGACCCAGTACTTC. This translates into CAISESGGRETQYF.

The chain joins TRBV25-1 to TRBJ1-1; D is possibly TRBD1 (6 bases). The V end was cut by 5 bases, the J end by 1 base, with 23 bases between. This CDR3 has 18 residues. Germline loops: CDR1 MGHDK, CDR2 SYGVNS. CDR3 amino acids: CASSPLQGEGVGNTEAFF. CDR3 sequence (DNA): TGTGCCAGCAGTCCACTACAGGGTGAAGGGGTTGGGAACACTGAAGCTTTCTTT.

The chain has TRBV10-1 and TRBJ2-2, with D unclear. V was shortened by 8 bases and J by 1 base, with 11 bases between the two germline ends. In germline, CDR1 is WNHNN, CDR2 SYGVQD (reference sequence). The CDR3 extends over 14 amino acids. Written as DNA, the CDR3 is TGCGCCAGCCGTGGTGGCGGGAACACCGGGGAGCTGTTTTTT. Translated, it gives CASRGGGNTGELFF.

This chain joins TRBV5-1 and TRBJ2-7, with a weak D call TRBD1 (6 bases). The CDR3 covers 14 residues. Trimming took off 0 bases at V and 3 bases at J, with 10 bases between the two ends. Germline V gene lookup returns CDR1 SGHRS and CDR2 YFSETQ. For the CDR3, the DNA is TGCGCCAGCAGCTTGGAACAGGGATTCTACGAGCAGTACTTC. Translating gives CASSLEQGFYEQYF.

The rearrangement uses TRBV29-1 and TRBJ2-2; TRBD1 agrees at 10 bases. This CDR3 is built from 13 residues. The trim removed 6 bases at V and 7 bases at J, leaving 5 bases unmatched. The germline CDR1 and CDR2 sequences are SQVTM and ANQGSEA. CDR3 residues: CSVAGTGVGELFF. The DNA for the CDR3 is TGCAGCGTAGCTGGGACAGGGGTCGGGGAGCTGTTTTTT.

The CDR3 here is CASRGLARASGRGETQYF. CDR3 in DNA: TGTGCCAGCAGGGGTCTCGCCCGGGCTAGCGGAAGAGGGGAGACCCAGTACTTC. The V and J genes are TRBV28 and TRBJ2-5, with 7 nucleotides matching TRBD2. The junction had 21 bases not matched to a gene; V was cut back by 6 bases and J by 5 bases. This CDR3 region has 18 residues. CDR1 is MDHEN and CDR2 is SYDVKM in the germline V gene. Full variable domain (rest looked up from reference TRBV28 and TRBJ2-5): DVKVTQSSRYLVKRTGEKVFLECVQDMDHENMFWYRQDPGLGLRLIYFSYDVKMKEKGDIPEGYSVSREKKERFSLILESASTNQTSMYLCASRGLARASGRGETQYFGPGTRLLVL.

This chain joins TRBV7-6 and TRBJ2-7; TRBD1 agrees at 8 bases. The V gene end was trimmed by 5 bases and the J gene end by 2 bases; junction bases not matched to a gene: 5. The CDR3 has 14 amino acids. Germline CDR1 reads SGHVS; CDR2 reads FNYEAQ. The CDR3 sequence: CASSQGQGTYEQYF. The CDR3 DNA follows: TGTGCCAGCAGCCAAGGACAGGGAACCTACGAGCAGTACTTC.

The chain joins TRBV6-5 to TRBJ2-2, with D maybe TRBD2 (5 bases). Trimming stripped 2 bases from V and 7 bases from J, with 8 bases between. This CDR3 is 13 amino acids long. The germline V gene has CDR1 MNHEY and CDR2 SVGAGI. The CDR3 protein is CASSYPSHGELFF. The CDR3 coding sequence is TGTGCCAGCAGTTACCCTAGCCACGGGGAGCTGTTTTTT.

The rearrangement joins TRBV4-3 to TRBJ1-4; no clear D. Per the germline V gene, CDR1 is LGHNA and CDR2 is YSLEER. The length of the CDR3 is 16 residues. The germline V and J ends were trimmed by 4 bases and 3 bases, with 15 bases remaining between them. The CDR3 sequence: CASSRRVDPANEKLFF. The DNA for the CDR3 is TGCGCCAGCAGCCGCCGTGTAGACCCGGCTAATGAAAAACTGTTTTTT.

The rearrangement joins TRBV5-6 to TRBJ1-2, with unresolved D. CDR1 is SGHDT, CDR2 YYEEEE, per germline. The CDR3 extends over 15 amino acids. The V end lost 4 bases, the J end lost 3 bases, and 16 bases lay between the germline ends. The DNA of the CDR3 is TGTGCCAGCAGCCCGACGAGCAGGAGGGACTATGGCTACACCTTC. It translates to CASSPTSRRDYGYTF.

The table lists this clone with a few counts. The chain is built from TRBV2 and TRBJ1-4, with D maybe TRBD1 (5 bases). V was clipped by 4 bases and J by 8 bases, with 14 bases between them. The germline gives CDR1 SNHLY, CDR2 FYNNEI. The CDR3 runs 14 residues. The CDR3, as DNA: TGTGCCAGCAGTGTTCTGGGGGTTCGGGAAAAACTGTTTTTT. Translated, it gives CASSVLGVREKLFF.

The CDR3 bases are TGTGCCAGTTTTCTAAATTCACAGTACTCTGGAAACACCATATATTTT. Amino acids: CASFLNSQYSGNTIYF. The chain joins TRBV19 to TRBJ1-3; D is undetermined. CDR3 length equals 16 residues. V lost 8 bases and J lost 0, with 17 bases in between. CDR1 and CDR2 (germline): LNHDA, SQIVND (reference sequence).

This chain joins TRBV6-5 and TRBJ1-4; D uncertain. Germline loops: CDR1 MNHEY, CDR2 SVGAGI. V lost 6 bases and J lost 3, with 11 bases in between. The CDR3 contains 14 residues. CDR3 residues: CASRYRFPNEKLFF. The DNA of the CDR3 is TGTGCCAGCAGGTACAGATTCCCTAATGAAAAACTGTTTTTT.

This chain joins TRBV10-3 and TRBJ1-1; D ambiguous. The CDR3 runs to 17 residues. The germline V gene has CDR1 ENHRY and CDR2 SYGVKD. Trimming took off 3 bases at V and 3 bases at J, with 20 bases between the two ends. In DNA, the CDR3 is TGTGCCATCAGTGAACTCGTCCGGGTGGCGACGGACACTGAAGCTTTCTTT. Its protein is CAISELVRVATDTEAFF.